This T cell receptor beta chain was profiled in a study of T cell clonality in common variable immunodeficiency. The table lists this clone with a few counts. Antigen: not known. The CDR3 end is not reached by the read, which stops 3 residues before it; the germline J gene fills it in. J lost 7 bases, V lost 9 bases, and 7 bases had no gene match. Germline V lookup: CDR1 KGHSH, CDR2 LQKENI. The CDR3 is made up of 14 amino acids. Findings and limits, study-wide: Reportedly, TCR beta sequences from common variable immunodeficiency showed fewer deletions and N-nucleotide insertions.

TCRdb keeps only in-frame clones here, not all; method: immunoSEQ multiplex PCR. Observed in the sample are fewer than 30,000 clones, none of them singletons. This chain links TRBV18 with TRBJ2-1, with 12 positions matching TRBD2. The source material was peripheral blood mononuclear cells. The clonotype originates from a human donor with common variable immunodeficiency. CDR3 residues: CASQGLAGTNEQFF. The DNA read from the CDR3 is TGTGCCAGTCAGGGACTAGCGGGCACAAATGAG. The variable domain in full, with the rest retrieved from reference TRBV18 and TRBJ2-1, is NAGVMQNPRHLVRRRGQEARLRCSPMKGHSHVYWYRQLPEEGLKFMVYLQKENIIDESGMPKERFSAEFPKEGPSILRIQQVVRGDSAAYFCASQGLAGTNEQFFGPGTRLTVL.